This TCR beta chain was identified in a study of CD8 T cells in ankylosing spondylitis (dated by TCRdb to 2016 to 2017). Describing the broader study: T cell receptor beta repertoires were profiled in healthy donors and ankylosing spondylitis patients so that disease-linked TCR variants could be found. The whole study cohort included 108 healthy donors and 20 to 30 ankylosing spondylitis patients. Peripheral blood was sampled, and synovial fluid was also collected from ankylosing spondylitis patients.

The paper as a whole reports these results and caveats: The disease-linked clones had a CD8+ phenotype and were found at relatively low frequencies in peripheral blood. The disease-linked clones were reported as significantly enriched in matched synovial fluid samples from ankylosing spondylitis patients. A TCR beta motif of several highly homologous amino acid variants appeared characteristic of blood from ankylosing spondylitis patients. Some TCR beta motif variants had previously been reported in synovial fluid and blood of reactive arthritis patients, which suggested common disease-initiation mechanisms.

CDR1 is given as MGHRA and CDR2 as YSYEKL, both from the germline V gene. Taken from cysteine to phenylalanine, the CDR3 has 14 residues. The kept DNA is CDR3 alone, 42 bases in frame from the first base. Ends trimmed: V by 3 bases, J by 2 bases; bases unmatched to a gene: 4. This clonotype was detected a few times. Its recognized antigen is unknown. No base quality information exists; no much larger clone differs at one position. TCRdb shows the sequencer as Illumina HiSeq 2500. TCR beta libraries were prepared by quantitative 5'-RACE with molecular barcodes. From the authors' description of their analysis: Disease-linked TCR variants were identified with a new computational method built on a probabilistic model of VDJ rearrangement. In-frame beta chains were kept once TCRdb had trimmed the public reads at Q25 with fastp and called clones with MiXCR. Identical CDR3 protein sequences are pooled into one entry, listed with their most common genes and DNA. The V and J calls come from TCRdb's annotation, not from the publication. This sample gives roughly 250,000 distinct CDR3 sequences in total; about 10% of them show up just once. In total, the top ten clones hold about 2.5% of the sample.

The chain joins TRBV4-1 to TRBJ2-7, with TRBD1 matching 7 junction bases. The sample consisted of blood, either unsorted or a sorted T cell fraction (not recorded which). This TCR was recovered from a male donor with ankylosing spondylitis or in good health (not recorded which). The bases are TGCGCCAGCAGCCATCCGGGACAGACCTACGAGCAGTACTTC. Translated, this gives CASSHPGQTYEQYF.